A single sample gave rise to the 11 T cell receptor beta chains below, sequenced in a study of cytomegalovirus exposure and HLA in healthy donors. It was with 60 Vbeta and 13 Jbeta primers that the PCR ran. Generated by immunoSEQ multiplex PCR, the TCRdb table keeps only in-frame clones and is missing some. The table lists 150,000 to 200,000 clones, roughly 80% of them singletons. Sequencing was carried out using PBMCs. The receptors were sampled from a woman aged 25 to 39 in good health and CMV-seropositive.

The V and J genes are TRBV6-1 and TRBJ1-5, with 10 nucleotides matching TRBD1. Germline V lookup: CDR1 MNHNS, CDR2 SASEGT. V trimming: 3 bases; J trimming: 4 bases; junction bases outside the gene matches: 6. The CDR3 loop spans 16 amino acids. The CDR3 loop is CASSDRTGGENQPQHF. The CDR3 DNA follows: TGTGCCAGCAGTGACCGGACAGGGGGGGAAAATCAGCCCCAGCATTTT.

This chain connects TRBV10-3 to TRBJ2-7; the match to TRBD1 covers 10 bases. In germline, CDR1 is ENHRY, CDR2 SYGVKD. The J segment lost 6 bases and the V segment lost 6 bases, leaving 8 bases of the junction unmatched. The CDR3 covers 14 residues. The CDR3 spells CAIRPPGQGSEQYF. The CDR3 region has the DNA TGTGCCATCAGACCCCCGGGACAGGGGAGCGAGCAGTACTTC.

The chain has TRBV9 and TRBJ1-6, with 7 bases fitting TRBD1. The CDR3 is 15 residues long. J gave up 9 bases and V 3 bases, and 9 bases lay outside the gene matches. Germline CDR1 and CDR2: SGDLS and YYNGEE. CDR3 nucleotides: TGTGCCAGCAGCGGACGACAGGGCTCGTCTTCACCCCTCCACTTT. Translating gives CASSGRQGSSSPLHF. The full variable domain, with the rest looked up from reference TRBV9 and TRBJ1-6, is DSGVTQTPKHLITATGQRVTLRCSPRSGDLSVYWYQQSLDQGLQFLIQYYNGEERAKGNILERFSAQQFPDLHSELNLSSLELGDSALYFCASSGRQGSSSPLHFGNGTRLTVT.

This chain connects TRBV29-1 to TRBJ2-7, with TRBD1 identical over 7 bases. Per the germline V gene, CDR1 is SQVTM and CDR2 is ANQGSEA. J was trimmed by 2 bases and V by 7 bases; bases with no gene match: 5. The CDR3 totals 12 residues. CDR3 DNA sequence: TGCAGCGCCTCTACAGGGGCCTACGAGCAGTACTTC. Protein: CSASTGAYEQYF.

The V and J genes are TRBV5-4 and TRBJ2-3; TRBD1 matches 9 bases. The CDR3 totals 15 residues. With 3 bases clipped from V and 4 bases from J, the junction kept 6 bases outside the gene matches. Germline CDR1 and CDR2: SGHNT and YYREEE (reference sequence). The chain's CDR3 is CASSSTGGAADTQYF. DNA for the CDR3: TGTGCCAGCAGCTCAACAGGGGGCGCAGCAGATACGCAGTATTTT.

J is TRBJ1-3 and V is TRBV11-2, with unresolved D. The CDR3 has 15 residues. Germline V CDR1 and CDR2: SGHAT, FQNNGV. With 5 bases removed from V and 0 bases from J, the gap between germline ends came to 11 bases. The CDR3 nucleotides read TGTGCCAGCAGCCTAGTGCGGGGCTCTGGAAACACCATATATTTT. It translates to CASSLVRGSGNTIYF.

The chain combines TRBV7-2 with TRBJ1-6; 7 bases align to TRBD1. The CDR3 has 15 amino acids. Per germline, CDR1 SGHTA and CDR2 FQGNSA. V gave up 6 bases and J gave up 6 bases; unmatched junction bases: 8. CDR3 residues: CASSLSGTANSPLHF. CDR3 nucleotides: TGTGCCAGCAGTCTATCGGGGACAGCTAATTCACCCCTCCACTTT.

This clone was seen just once. The chain carries TRBV5-1 and TRBJ1-2; 9 nucleotides match TRBD1. Germline values: CDR1 SGHRS, CDR2 YFSETQ. V lost 0 bases, J lost 2 bases, and 5 bases stayed unmatched. The CDR3 spans 16 residues. The CDR3 loop reads CASSLARDRVNYGYTF. The CDR3 DNA reads TGCGCCAGCAGCTTGGCCCGGGACAGGGTGAACTATGGCTACACCTTC.

The chain uses TRBV10-3 and TRBJ1-5, with a tentative D call TRBD1 (5 bases). CDR1 is ENHRY, CDR2 SYGVKD, per germline. This CDR3 has 14 residues. Trimming cost V 3 bases and J 4 bases, with 10 bases left between them. The CDR3 DNA is TGTGCCATCAGTGACAGGGAAATGAATCAGCCCCAGCATTTT. Protein: CAISDREMNQPQHF.

This clone has only a few counts. The rearrangement joins TRBV7-2 to TRBJ2-1; 9 positions match TRBD1. The CDR3 loop spans 16 amino acids. V lost 5 bases to trimming and J lost 4 bases; unmatched junction nucleotides: 9. CDR1 is SGHTA, CDR2 FQGNSA, per germline. DNA of the CDR3: TGTGCCAGCAGCACTAGGGGGACAGGGAGGTACAATGAGCAGTTCTTC. Translating it yields CASSTRGTGRYNEQFF.

This clone was recorded a few times. This chain's CDR3 is CASSPTTGTGFYGYTF. The CDR3 region has the DNA TGTGCCAGCAGCCCAACCACCGGGACAGGGTTCTATGGCTACACCTTC. This chain uses TRBV9 with TRBJ1-2, with TRBD1 identical over 9 bases. Trimming took 4 bases from V and 4 from J; bases not matched to a gene: 11. The CDR3 is made up of 16 amino acids. Germline V gene lookup returns CDR1 SGDLS and CDR2 YYNGEE.